The clone carrying this T cell receptor (beta chain) appeared many times. This sample is drawn from a study of HIV-infected children after antiretroviral therapy interruption. Study in general: Continuous-treatment children had median age about 8 years, interruption over 9 years. Most participating children were previously exposed to EBV and CMV. Interruption-arm sampling covered weeks 0, 12, interruption end (24 or 48), and about 3 years post-study. Weeks 0, 48 and 150 were sampled under continuous treatment.

CDR1 LNHNV and CDR2 YYDKDF come from the germline V gene (reference sequence). The CDR3 is 14 amino acids. V dropped 4 bases and J dropped 0 bases, with 7 bases sitting between them. Unique molecular identifiers were included in an RNA-based 3' RACE TCR library. TCRdb called the 3' RACE reads again in MiXCR, with one record for every CDR3 protein. The sample lists around 50,000 distinct CDR3 sequences, about 4.3% occurring once. The treatment denotes: PENTA 11 planned treatment interruption arm or continuous ART arm. The genes are TRBV15 and TRBJ2-1; D remains unclear. This clonotype was sampled from a pool of human donors with HIV. Source: CD45RA+ CD4+ T cells from PBMCs, pooled from several time points, taken from a donor given antiretroviral therapy, either interrupted or continuous. Subset defined: naive CD4+ CD45RA+ CD45RO- T cells. The CDR3 DNA sequence: TGTGCCACCAGCAAAAGGAGCTCCTACAATGAGCAGTTCTTC. It specifies CATSKRSSYNEQFF.